The 32 T cell receptor beta chains reported below all come from one sample, sequenced in a study of control samples from healthy donors and cancer patients. Clones were sequenced by immunoSEQ multiplex PCR, and TCRdb holds only the in-frame ones, with some missing. The table records 150,000 to 180,000 clones, about 94% of them present only once. The material sequenced was blood. Source of these receptors: a man aged 40-49 years in good health.

V usage is TRBV7-6 and J usage is TRBJ1-6, with a tentative D call TRBD1 (5 bases). Germline lookup yields CDR1 SGHVS and CDR2 FNYEAQ. The CDR3 runs 14 residues. V was pared by 2 bases and J by 6 bases, with 8 bases between. CDR3 in amino acids: CASSLQGSNSPLHF. CDR3 bases: TGTGCCAGCAGCTTACAGGGTTCTAATTCACCCCTCCACTTT.

The chain employs TRBV12-3 or TRBV12-4 and TRBJ2-7, with a weak D call TRBD2 (6 bases). V dropped 8 bases and J dropped 0 bases, with 11 bases sitting between them. CDR3 length: 13 amino acids. The DNA for the CDR3 is TGTGCCAGCGGGGATAGCGGCTCCTACGAGCAGTACTTC. This translates into CASGDSGSYEQYF.

The CDR3 DNA sequence: TGTGCCAGCCCGGGTAACACTGAAGCTTTCTTT. Its translation is CASPGNTEAFF. J is TRBJ1-1 and V is TRBV2; no clear D gene. The CDR3 loop spans 11 amino acids. V lost 8 bases and J 2 bases, leaving 6 bases between the germline ends. Germline lookup yields CDR1 SNHLY and CDR2 FYNNEI. Looking up the rest from reference TRBV2 and TRBJ1-1 gives the full variable domain: EPEVTQTPSHQVTQMGQEVILRCVPISNHLYFYWYRQILGQKVEFLVSFYNNEISEKSEIFDDQFSVERPDGSNFTLKIRSTKLEDSAMYFCASPGNTEAFFGQGTRLTVV.

This rearrangement joins TRBV6-6 to TRBJ2-2; no firm D call. The V and J ends lost 0 bases and 4 bases respectively, with 12 bases between them. CDR3 length: 16 amino acids. Germline CDR1 and CDR2: MNHNY and SVGAGI (reference sequence). The CDR3: CASSYSWATGTGELFF. The CDR3 DNA reads as TGTGCCAGCAGTTACTCGTGGGCTACGGGCACCGGGGAGCTGTTTTTT.

The rearrangement uses TRBV30 and TRBJ1-2; no clear D. V lost 2 bases and J 1 base, leaving 5 bases between the germline ends. In germline, CDR1 is GTSNPN, CDR2 SVGIG (reference sequence). The CDR3 runs to 12 residues. The CDR3 DNA follows: TGTGCCTGGAGTCGAGGTAACTATGGCTACACCTTC. It specifies CAWSRGNYGYTF.

The V gene is TRBV29-1, the J gene TRBJ2-3; D unresolved. Germline CDR1 is SQVTM and CDR2 is ANQGSEA. Trimming took 1 base from V and 1 from J, leaving 6 bases between them. The CDR3 has 13 residues. The CDR3, as DNA: TGCAGCGTTGAAGTAACTCGCACAGATACGCAGTATTTT. It is translated as CSVEVTRTDTQYF.

The chain joins TRBV27 to TRBJ1-3, with 8 bases matching TRBD1. The germline V gene encodes CDR1 MNHEY and CDR2 SMNVEV (reference sequence). V dropped 2 bases and J dropped 0; count of bases not matched to a gene: 3. There are 16 residues in the CDR3. Here the CDR3 DNA reads TGTGCCAGCAGTTTAGGACAGGGAAGCTCTGGAAACACCATATATTTT. Encoded protein: CASSLGQGSSGNTIYF.

The chain is built from TRBV5-6 and TRBJ1-1, with D perhaps matching TRBD1 (5 bases). V gave up 3 bases and J gave up 5 bases, with 14 bases separating them. This CDR3 region has 14 residues. Germline assignment: CDR1 SGHDT and CDR2 YYEEEE. The CDR3, as DNA: TGTGCCAGCAGCTCCGGGGCCTGGGGGACTGAAGCTTTCTTT. Its protein product is CASSSGAWGTEAFF.

V usage is TRBV7-2 and J usage is TRBJ2-1, with D possibly TRBD1 on 6 matching bases. CDR3 size: 17 residues. From germline, CDR1 is SGHTA and CDR2 FQGNSA. V shed 5 bases and J shed 0 bases, with 17 bases lying between them. The DNA of the CDR3 is TGTGCCAGCAGCCGCCAGGTGACAGGTCGCTCCTACAATGAGCAGTTCTTC. Its protein is CASSRQVTGRSYNEQFF.

The chain has TRBV29-1 and TRBJ2-7, with D perhaps matching TRBD2 (5 bases). The CDR3 covers 12 residues. V shed 5 bases and J shed 7 bases, with 15 bases lying between them. CDR1 and CDR2 from the germline V gene are SQVTM and ANQGSEA. In nucleotides, the CDR3 is TGCAGCGTTCTTGAGGGCACGGGGGAGCAGTACTTC. Its translation: CSVLEGTGEQYF.

The CDR3 region has the DNA TGTGCCAGTAGTATAGAGGGGACAGAAACTGAAGCTTTCTTT. Protein: CASSIEGTETEAFF. This chain connects TRBV19 to TRBJ1-1; 7 positions agree with TRBD1. This CDR3 comprises 14 residues. The V gene end was trimmed by 0 bases and the J gene end by 5 bases; junction bases not matched to a gene: 3. The V gene's germline CDR1 is LNHDA and CDR2 SQIVND (reference sequence). Variable domain in full (rest from reference TRBV19 and TRBJ1-1): DGGITQSPKYLFRKEGQNVTLSCEQNLNHDAMYWYRQDPGQGLRLIYYSQIVNDFQKGDIAEGYSVSREKKESFPLTVTSAQKNPTAFYLCASSIEGTETEAFFGQGTRLTVV.

The chain joins TRBV6-6 to TRBJ1-5, with 7 bases aligning to TRBD1. Germline V gene data show CDR1 as MNHNY and CDR2 as SVGAGI (reference sequence). The CDR3 runs to 16 residues. J gave up 9 bases and V 4 bases, and 15 bases lay outside the gene matches. CDR3 DNA: TGTGCCAGCAGTTCGGGACAGAGCGGACTTATGGGGCCCCAGCATTTT. Its protein product is CASSSGQSGLMGPQHF.

The gene calls are TRBV27 and TRBJ1-4; D may be TRBD1 (6 bases). This CDR3 region has 15 residues. Germline V CDR1 and CDR2: MNHEY, SMNVEV (reference sequence). With 6 bases removed from V and 0 bases from J, the gap between germline ends came to 11 bases. CDR3 residues: CASRGTLATNEKLFF. The CDR3 nucleotides read TGTGCCAGCAGGGGGACACTCGCAACTAATGAAAAACTGTTTTTT. Full variable domain (outside the CDR3, taken from reference TRBV27 and TRBJ1-4): EAQVTQNPRYLITVTGKKLTVTCSQNMNHEYMSWYRQDPGLGLRQIYYSMNVEVTDKGDVPEGYKVSRKEKRNFPLILESPSPNQTSLYFCASRGTLATNEKLFFGSGTQLSVL.

This rearrangement joins TRBV7-8 to TRBJ1-1; TRBD1 matches at 7 bases. With V trimmed by 5 bases and J by 10 bases, 10 bases remained unmatched. This CDR3 is built from 13 residues. CDR1 is SGHVS and CDR2 is FQNEAQ in the germline V gene. CDR3 nucleotide sequence: TGTGCCAGCAGCCCAGACAGGGAAAGCCGAGCTTTCTTT. Its translation is CASSPDRESRAFF.

This clone appeared a single time. The J gene is TRBJ1-4, the V gene TRBV28; D gene unclear. CDR3 size: 14 residues. Germline V gives CDR1 MDHEN, CDR2 SYDVKM. Trimming took 3 bases from V and 3 from J, leaving 8 bases between them. The DNA of the CDR3 is TGTGCCAGCAGTTTCGAACAGTCTAATGAAAAACTGTTTTTT. Its protein is CASSFEQSNEKLFF.

This chain joins TRBV24-1 and TRBJ1-2, with 8 bases matching TRBD1. CDR3 size: 17 residues. V gave up 4 bases and J gave up 5 bases; unmatched junction bases: 14. Germline loops: CDR1 KGHDR, CDR2 SFDVKD. DNA for the CDR3: TGTGCCACCAGTGACTCACCCTTTACAGGGGGGACATATGGCTACACCTTC. Translating gives CATSDSPFTGGTYGYTF.

The chain couples TRBV28 to TRBJ1-1; D call uncertain. The V and J ends lost 1 base and 0 bases respectively, with 6 bases between them. There are 14 residues in the CDR3. In germline, CDR1 is MDHEN, CDR2 SYDVKM. CDR3: CASSLYSMNTEAFF. CDR3 DNA sequence: TGTGCCAGCAGTTTATATTCAATGAACACTGAAGCTTTCTTT. Using reference TRBV28 and TRBJ1-1 for the parts outside the CDR3, the full variable domain is DVKVTQSSRYLVKRTGEKVFLECVQDMDHENMFWYRQDPGLGLRLIYFSYDVKMKEKGDIPEGYSVSREKKERFSLILESASTNQTSMYLCASSLYSMNTEAFFGQGTRLTVV.

The gene calls are TRBV28 and TRBJ1-5; weak D call: TRBD1 (5 bases). CDR3 size: 16 residues. The germline CDR1 and CDR2 sequences are MDHEN and SYDVKM. Trimming pared 7 bases from V and 2 bases from J, leaving 18 bases between. The CDR3 here is CASTPVGEKGNQPQHF. The CDR3 bases are TGTGCCAGCACCCCCGTGGGGGAGAAGGGCAATCAGCCCCAGCATTTT.

This sequence joins TRBV6-5 and TRBJ2-1; either TRBD1 or TRBD2 may fit D (5 bases each). CDR1 MNHEY and CDR2 SVGAGI come from the germline V gene. This CDR3 spans 15 amino acids. V dropped 3 bases and J dropped 3 bases, with 12 bases sitting between them. The CDR3 sequence: CASSYGGTNYNEQFF. In DNA form, the CDR3 reads TGTGCCAGCAGTTATGGGGGTACTAACTACAATGAGCAGTTCTTC.

This chain connects TRBV3-1 (or the pseudogene TRBV3-2) to TRBJ1-1; no reliable D call. CDR1 LGHDT and CDR2 YNNKEL come from the germline V gene (reference sequence). Trimming took off 1 base at V and 7 bases at J, with 7 bases between the two ends. The CDR3 contains 12 residues. CDR3 in amino acids: CASSQANDEAFF. CDR3 coding DNA: TGTGCCAGCAGCCAAGCTAATGATGAAGCTTTCTTT.

A note on this clone: This sample also contains other DNA sequences that code for the same CDR3. CDR3 DNA: TGTGCCAGTAGTAGAGGAACCGGGGAGCTGTTTTTT. This sequence encodes CASSRGTGELFF. The chain recombines TRBV19 with TRBJ2-2, with D unclear. This CDR3 has 12 amino acids. Trimming shortened V by 4 bases and J by 5 bases, and 5 bases separated the two germline ends. CDR1 LNHDA and CDR2 SQIVND come from the germline V gene (reference sequence).

The genes are TRBV3-1 (or the pseudogene TRBV3-2) and TRBJ1-3; no definite D call. The V and J ends lost 4 bases and 0 bases respectively, with 4 bases between them. The CDR3 is made up of 13 amino acids. Germline V gene lookup returns CDR1 LGHDT and CDR2 YNNKEL (reference sequence). CDR3 protein: CASSRGSGNTIYF. Written as DNA, the CDR3 is TGTGCCAGCAGCCGCGGCTCTGGAAACACCATATATTTT.

The rearrangement links TRBV5-6 to TRBJ1-4; 9 nucleotides agree with TRBD1. There are 15 residues in the CDR3. V gave up 2 bases and J gave up 6 bases; unmatched junction bases: 5. Per germline, CDR1 SGHDT and CDR2 YYEEEE. The CDR3 DNA reads TGTGCCAGCAGCTTCACAGACAGGGGGGATGAAAAACTGTTTTTT. Translating it yields CASSFTDRGDEKLFF.

This clone was seen once. The chain is built from TRBV30 and TRBJ2-5; D might be TRBD1 (6 bases). Looked up from germline, CDR1 is GTSNPN and CDR2 is SVGIG (reference sequence). Trimming shortened V by 4 bases and J by 5 bases, and 8 bases separated the two germline ends. There are 11 residues in the CDR3. The CDR3 here is CAWTRGETQYF. CDR3 nucleotide sequence: TGTGCCTGGACTAGGGGGGAGACCCAGTACTTC.

This chain links TRBV10-1 with TRBJ1-6; unclear D gene. CDR3 length: 13 amino acids. Germline assignment: CDR1 WNHNN and CDR2 SYGVQD (reference sequence). V lost 0 bases and J 15 bases, leaving 12 bases between the germline ends. CDR3 loop: CASSESLSSRLHF. CDR3 in DNA: TGCGCCAGCAGTGAGTCTCTCTCATCGCGCCTCCACTTT.

The chain recombines TRBV9 with TRBJ1-6; 10 bases match TRBD1. The CDR3 is 16 residues long. Looked up from germline, CDR1 is SGDLS and CDR2 is YYNGEE. J was trimmed by 0 bases and V by 4 bases; bases with no gene match: 1. The CDR3 here is CASSRTGGSYNSPLHF. The CDR3, as DNA: TGTGCCAGCAGCCGGACAGGGGGCTCCTATAATTCACCCCTCCACTTT.

The gene calls are TRBV6-2 or TRBV6-3 and TRBJ1-5, with 8 bases identical to TRBD1. Germline lookup yields CDR1 MNHEY and CDR2 SVGEGT. V trimming: 5 bases; J trimming: 0 bases; junction bases outside the gene matches: 6. The CDR3 consists of 16 residues. CDR3: CASSLPGQDSNQPQHF. CDR3 in DNA: TGTGCCAGCAGTCTACCGGGACAGGATAGCAATCAGCCCCAGCATTTT.

This clone was counted a single time. The rearrangement links TRBV25-1 to TRBJ2-2, with 8 bases matching TRBD1. J was trimmed by 1 base and V by 0 bases; bases with no gene match: 1. CDR1 is MGHDK, CDR2 SYGVNS, per germline. This CDR3 contains 16 residues. This chain's CDR3 is CASSEYGTGNTGELFF. CDR3 coding DNA: TGTGCCAGCAGTGAATATGGGACAGGGAACACCGGGGAGCTGTTTTTT.

V usage is TRBV2 and J usage is TRBJ2-5; unclear D gene. The CDR3 consists of 11 residues. Trimming removed 5 bases at V and 5 bases at J, with 6 bases between. CDR1 is SNHLY and CDR2 is FYNNEI in the germline V gene. DNA of the CDR3: TGTGCCAGCAGTTATAAGGAGACCCAGTACTTC. Translation: CASSYKETQYF.

The V call is TRBV18, the J call TRBJ1-1; TRBD1 is a possible D gene (6 bases). V lost 6 bases and J 2 bases, leaving 16 bases between the germline ends. This CDR3 has 15 amino acids. The germline V gene has CDR1 KGHSH and CDR2 LQKENI. The CDR3 sequence: CASSISGHLNTEAFF. DNA for the CDR3: TGTGCCAGCTCCATTTCGGGACACCTAAACACTGAAGCTTTCTTT.

V and J are TRBV19 and TRBJ1-2; D gene uncertain. Germline-derived CDR1 and CDR2 are LNHDA and SQIVND (reference sequence). V gave up 3 bases and J gave up 8 bases, with 25 bases separating them. The CDR3 sequence is 17 residues long. The CDR3 coding sequence is TGTGCCAGTAGTATCGCCCACCCAGGTGTCAGATTCTTGGGCTACACCTTC. As protein: CASSIAHPGVRFLGYTF.

V is TRBV18 and J is TRBJ2-5; TRBD1 agrees at 11 bases. Germline V lookup: CDR1 KGHSH, CDR2 LQKENI. The CDR3 covers 16 residues. The V and J ends lost 3 bases and 1 base, in that order; junction bases with no gene match: 4. This CDR3 is CASSPRTGGLQETQYF. The CDR3 DNA reads TGTGCCAGCTCACCGCGGACAGGGGGCCTCCAAGAGACCCAGTACTTC.